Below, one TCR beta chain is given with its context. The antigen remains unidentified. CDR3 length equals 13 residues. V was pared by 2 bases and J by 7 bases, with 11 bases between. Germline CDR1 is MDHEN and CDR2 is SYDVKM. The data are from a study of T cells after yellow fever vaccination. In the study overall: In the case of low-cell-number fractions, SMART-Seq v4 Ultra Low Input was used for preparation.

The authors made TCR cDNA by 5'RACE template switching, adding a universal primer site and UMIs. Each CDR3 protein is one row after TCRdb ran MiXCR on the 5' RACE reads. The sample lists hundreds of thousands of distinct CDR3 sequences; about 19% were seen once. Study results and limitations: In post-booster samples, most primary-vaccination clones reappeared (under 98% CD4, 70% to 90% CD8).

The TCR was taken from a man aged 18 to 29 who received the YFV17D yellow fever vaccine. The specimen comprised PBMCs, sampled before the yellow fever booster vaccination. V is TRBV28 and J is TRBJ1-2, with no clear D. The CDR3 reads CASSLPYSFGYTF. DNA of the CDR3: TGTGCCAGCAGTTTACCTTACTCCTTTGGCTACACCTTC.